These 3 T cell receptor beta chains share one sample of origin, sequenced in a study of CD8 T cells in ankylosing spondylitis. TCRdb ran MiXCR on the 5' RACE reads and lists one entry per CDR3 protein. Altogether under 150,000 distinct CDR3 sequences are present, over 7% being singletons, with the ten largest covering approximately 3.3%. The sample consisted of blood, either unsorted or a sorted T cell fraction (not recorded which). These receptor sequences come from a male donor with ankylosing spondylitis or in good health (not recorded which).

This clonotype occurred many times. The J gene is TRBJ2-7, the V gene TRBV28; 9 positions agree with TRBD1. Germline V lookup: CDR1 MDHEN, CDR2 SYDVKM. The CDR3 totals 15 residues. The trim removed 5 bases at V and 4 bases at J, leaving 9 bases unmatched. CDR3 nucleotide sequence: TGTGCCAGCAGTAGAATGGTACAGGGGGCTTACGAGCAGTACTTC. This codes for CASSRMVQGAYEQYF.

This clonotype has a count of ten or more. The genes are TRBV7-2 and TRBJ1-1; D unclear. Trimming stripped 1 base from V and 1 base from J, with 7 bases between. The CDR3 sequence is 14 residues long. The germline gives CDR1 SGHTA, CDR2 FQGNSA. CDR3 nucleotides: TGTGCCAGCAGCTTAGGGCAGTCGAACACTGAAGCTTTCTTT. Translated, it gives CASSLGQSNTEAFF.

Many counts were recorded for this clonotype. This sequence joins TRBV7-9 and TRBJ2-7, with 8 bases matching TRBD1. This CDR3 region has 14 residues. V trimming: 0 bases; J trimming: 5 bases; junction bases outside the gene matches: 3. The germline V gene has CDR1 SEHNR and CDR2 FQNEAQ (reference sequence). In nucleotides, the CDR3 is TGTGCCAGCAGCTTAGCCGCGACAGGGGACGAGCAGTACTTC. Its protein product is CASSLAATGDEQYF. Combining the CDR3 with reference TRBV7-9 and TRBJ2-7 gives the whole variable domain DTGVSQNPRHKITKRGQNVTFRCDPISEHNRLYWYRQTLGQGPEFLTYFQNEAQLEKSRLLSDRFSAERPKGSFSTLEIQRTEQGDSAMYLCASSLAATGDEQYFGPGTRLTVT.